This TCR beta chain was sequenced in a study of shared clonotypes between healthy human individuals. TCRdb keeps only in-frame clones here, not all; method: immunoSEQ multiplex PCR. Of 2 million to 2.5 million clones in the sample, 85% to 95% were seen once. This CDR3 has 16 residues. J gave up 6 bases and V 0 bases, and 8 bases lay outside the gene matches. Germline loops: CDR1 SGHRS, CDR2 YFSETQ. The chain employs TRBV5-1 and TRBJ2-2; 7 positions match TRBD1. Input material: naive CD4+ T cells from PBMCs. The subset is: CD45RA+ positively selected. This receptor was identified in a man between 18 and 29 years old in good health. Some clones in this sample may be carry-over from other donors' samples. The CDR3 DNA follows: TGCGCCAGCAGCTTGGTGGTAGGGGGCGCGGCCGGGGAGCTGTTTTTT. Its translation: CASSLVVGGAAGELFF. The whole variable domain, filled in from reference TRBV5-1 and TRBJ2-2, reads KAGVTQTPRYLIKTRGQQVTLSCSPISGHRSVSWYQQTPGQGLQFLFEYFSETQRNKGNFPGRFSGRQFSNSRSEMNVSTLELGDSALYLCASSLVVGGAAGELFFGEGSRLTVL.